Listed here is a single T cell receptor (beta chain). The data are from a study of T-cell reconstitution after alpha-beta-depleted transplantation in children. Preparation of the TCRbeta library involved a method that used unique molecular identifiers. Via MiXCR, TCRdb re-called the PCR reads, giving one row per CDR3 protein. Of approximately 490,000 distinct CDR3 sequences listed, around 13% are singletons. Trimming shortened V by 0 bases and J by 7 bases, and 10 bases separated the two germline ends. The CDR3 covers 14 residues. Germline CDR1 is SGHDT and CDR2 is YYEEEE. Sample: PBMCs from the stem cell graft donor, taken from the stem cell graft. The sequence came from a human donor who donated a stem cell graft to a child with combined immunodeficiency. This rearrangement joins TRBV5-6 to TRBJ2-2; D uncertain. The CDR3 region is CASSLVGSSGELFF. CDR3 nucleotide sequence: TGTGCCAGCAGCTTGGTTGGTTCTAGCGGGGAGCTGTTTTTT. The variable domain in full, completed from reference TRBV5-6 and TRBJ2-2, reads DAGVTQSPTHLIKTRGQQVTLRCSPKSGHDTVSWYQQALGQGPQFIFQYYEEEERQRGNFPDRFSGHQFPNYSSELNVNALLLGDSALYLCASSLVGSSGELFFGEGSRLTVL.